This note documents a single TCR beta chain sequence. Other DNA sequences from this sample encode an identical CDR3 as well. Germline V gives CDR1 SGHRS, CDR2 YFSETQ. The CDR3 is 15 residues long. V gave up 1 base and J gave up 5 bases; unmatched junction bases: 8. This entry is derived from a study of ipilimumab plus nivolumab after autologous stem cell transplantation. Clones were sequenced by immunoSEQ multiplex PCR, and TCRdb holds only the in-frame ones, with some missing. The sample contains roughly 43,000 clones, roughly 84% of which appear only once. The V and J genes are TRBV5-1 and TRBJ2-5; 7 bases fit TRBD2. This TCR was sampled from a male donor with multiple myeloma. The source was PBMCs, collected in a trial of ipilimumab plus nivolumab as post-transplant consolidation. The CDR3 protein is CASSLRLAVQETQYF. The DNA for the CDR3 is TGCGCCAGCAGCTTGAGGCTAGCGGTTCAGGAGACCCAGTACTTC. Full variable domain (missing parts from reference TRBV5-1 and TRBJ2-5): KAGVTQTPRYLIKTRGQQVTLSCSPISGHRSVSWYQQTPGQGLQFLFEYFSETQRNKGNFPGRFSGRQFSNSRSEMNVSTLELGDSALYLCASSLRLAVQETQYFGPGTRLLVL.